These 30 T cell receptor beta chains came from one sample sequenced in a study of T cell clonality in common variable immunodeficiency. Using immunoSEQ multiplex PCR, the repertoire was profiled, and TCRdb retains in-frame clones only, with some absent. The data show about 52,000 clones, none appearing only once, with roughly 1.8% held by the ten largest. Sequenced input: peripheral blood mononuclear cells. The receptor source for this set is a person aged 18 to 70 in good health.

This clone was seen ten or more times. The CDR3 end falls 3 residues outside the read, so it is completed with the germline J gene. The J gene is TRBJ2-5, the V gene TRBV6-4; 15 bases are shared with TRBD2. V lost 2 bases to trimming and J lost 2 bases; unmatched junction nucleotides: 12. The CDR3 runs 20 residues. Per the germline V gene, CDR1 is MRHNA and CDR2 is SNTAGT. The CDR3 reads CASSDPGRQGLAGGQETQYF. Partial CDR3 DNA: TGTGCCAGCAGTGACCCTGGCCGGCAGGGACTAGCGGGGGGTCAAGAGACC.

This clone appeared many times. The junction differs from germline at one of its ends, possibly a read error. Partial CDR3 DNA: TGTGCTAGCAGCAAGGGACAGTACGGCGAG. It yields the protein CASSKGQYGE. The CDR3 reads in full as CASSKGQYGEQYF. The chain has TRBV7-7 and TRBJ2-7; 7 nucleotides agree with TRBD1. The observed sequence ends 3 residues before the CDR3 terminus, with the missing tail filled in from the germline J gene. CDR1 is SSHAT and CDR2 is FNYEAQ in the germline V gene (reference sequence). CDR3 length equals 13 residues.

Remarks on this clone: One end of the junction fails to match germline, which may point to a read error. From the germline J gene comes the end of the CDR3, since the read stops 3 residues before it. The chain has TRBV7-7 and TRBJ2-1; TRBD2 aligns across 11 bases. The CDR3 is 15 amino acids. Germline assignment: CDR1 SSHAT and CDR2 FNYEAQ (reference sequence). The part of the CDR3 DNA that was read is TGTGCTAGCAGCTCTAGCGGGGGGTACAACAATGAG. Translating it yields CASSSSGGYNNE. From start to end, the CDR3 is CASSSSGGYNNEQFF.

The table lists this clone with many counts. From the germline J gene comes the end of the CDR3, since the read stops 3 residues before it. This sequence joins TRBV7-3 and TRBJ2-1, with TRBD2 identical over 10 bases. With 3 bases clipped from V and 8 bases from J, the junction kept 13 bases outside the gene matches. CDR1 and CDR2 (germline): SGHTA, FQGTGA. The CDR3 contains 17 residues. The CDR3 bases that were read are TGTGCCAGCAGCTTTAGGGCTAGCGGGGGCCTAAGGGATGAG. Translated: CASSFRASGGLRDE. The whole CDR3 reads CASSFRASGGLRDEQFF.

The sample holds a few counts of this clone. A read error may produce the germline difference seen at one junction end. The CDR3 extends 3 residues past the end of the read, so its final part is completed from the germline J gene. The chain uses TRBV7-7 and TRBJ1-2; D ambiguous. The CDR3 extends over 18 amino acids. Germline V CDR1 and CDR2: SSHAT, FNYEAQ (reference sequence). The CDR3 reads CASSLHRLAETLKVDYTF. The sequenced part of the CDR3 DNA is TGTGCTAGCAGCCTTCACCGACTAGCGGAGACGCTCAAGGTCGAC.

A few counts support this clone. The CDR3 end falls 3 residues outside the read, so it is completed with the germline J gene. The chain links TRBV2 to TRBJ1-1; a possible D gene is TRBD1 (6 bases). V dropped 8 bases and J dropped 1 base, with 20 bases sitting between them. The CDR3 covers 16 residues. The germline V gene has CDR1 SNHLY and CDR2 FYNNEI. This CDR3 reads CASLSRGGPPNTEAFF. The sequenced part of the CDR3 DNA is TGTGCCAGCCTATCGAGGGGGGGGCCTCCGAACACTGAA.

This clone has at least ten counts. The sequenced fragment ends 3 residues before the CDR3 boundary, so the rest is inferred from the germline J gene. The V and J genes are TRBV7-2 and TRBJ2-2; D uncertain. Germline V gene data show CDR1 as SGHTA and CDR2 as FQGNSA. This CDR3 has 13 residues. Trimming cost V 3 bases and J 4 bases, with 6 bases left between them. The DNA read from the CDR3 is TGTGCCAGCAGCTTTTTGCGCACCGGGGAG. The encoded protein is CASSFLRTGE. The CDR3 in full is CASSFLRTGELFF.

Many counts were recorded for this clone. From the germline J gene comes the end of the CDR3, since the read stops 3 residues before it. This specimen includes other DNA sequences encoding the same CDR3. The genes are TRBV5-1 and TRBJ1-2, with a possible D match to TRBD1 (6 bases). Deletions cut 4 bases from V and 0 bases from J, with 13 bases between. Germline V gives CDR1 SGHRS, CDR2 YFSETQ. The CDR3 covers 15 residues. The CDR3 here is CASSPWTDSNYGYTF. The DNA read from the CDR3 is TGCGCCAGCAGCCCCTGGACAGATTCTAACTATGGC.

This clone was counted many times. The CDR3 is cut off 3 residues early in the read; its end comes from the germline J gene. The rearrangement joins TRBV7-6 to TRBJ1-2; maybe TRBD1 (5 bases). Trimming stripped 7 bases from V and 4 bases from J, with 19 bases between. This CDR3 has 15 residues. Germline lookup yields CDR1 SGHVS and CDR2 FNYEAQ. Here the CDR3 reads CASIQWRGIGYGYTF. The DNA read from the CDR3 is TGTGCCAGCATCCAATGGAGGGGAATCGGCTATGGC.

This clone was observed many times. The sequenced fragment ends 3 residues before the CDR3 boundary, so the rest is inferred from the germline J gene. This chain connects TRBV19 to TRBJ1-2; 7 bases map to TRBD1. Trimming at V came to 7 bases and at J to 2 bases, leaving 4 bases not matched to a gene. This CDR3 comprises 13 residues. Germline V CDR1 and CDR2: LNHDA, SQIVND (reference sequence). CDR3 in amino acids: CASMQGVNYGYTF. The sequenced CDR3 bases are TGTGCCAGTATGCAGGGGGTGAACTATGGC.

This clone has at least ten counts. With the read ending 3 residues before the CDR3 end, the germline J gene is used to fill in that end. The chain combines TRBV20-1 with TRBJ1-1; 9 bases are shared with TRBD1. The CDR3 length is 15 residues. Germline CDR1 reads DFQATT; CDR2 reads SNEGSKA (reference sequence). The trim removed 6 bases at V and 0 bases at J, leaving 8 bases unmatched. The part of the CDR3 DNA that was read is TGCAGTGCCAAGGGACAGGGAGTACTGAACACTGAA. Translated: CSAKGQGVLNTE. The full-length CDR3 reads as CSAKGQGVLNTEAFF.

In the case of this clone: From the germline J gene comes the end of the CDR3, since the read stops 3 residues before it. This chain links TRBV19 with TRBJ2-3; D is possibly TRBD2 (7 bases). Germline-derived CDR1 and CDR2 are LNHDA and SQIVND (reference sequence). The CDR3 runs to 11 residues. Trimming shortened V by 8 bases and J by 6 bases, and 9 bases separated the two germline ends. Incomplete CDR3 DNA: TGTGCCAGTGGGAGGGGGGATACG. Protein sequence: CASGRGDT. The whole CDR3 reads CASGRGDTQYF.

This clone was picked up many times. The CDR3 end is not reached by the read, which stops 3 residues before it; the germline J gene fills it in. The V gene is TRBV4-1, the J gene TRBJ2-2; D might be TRBD1 (5 bases). Looked up from germline, CDR1 is MGHRA and CDR2 is YSYEKL. This CDR3 region has 13 residues. V lost 3 bases and J lost 6, with 8 bases in between. The covered CDR3 bases are TGCGCCAGCAGCCAGGGGCTTTCCGGGGAG. Translation gives CASSQGLSGE. The CDR3 reads in full as CASSQGLSGELFF.

Only a few counts were recorded for this clone. The read comes to an end 3 residues before the CDR3 does, leaving the germline J gene to fill in the end. The rearrangement links TRBV23-1 to TRBJ2-7; the D is unclear. TRBV23-1 is annotated as an ORF whose role is uncertain. The V gene lost 2 bases and the J gene lost 5 bases, with 34 bases spanning the gap. The CDR3 extends over 21 amino acids. The CDR3 sequence is CASSQPTLAGDKEYTIDEQYF. Incomplete CDR3 DNA: TGCGCCAGCAGTCAACCGACCCTGGCCGGAGACAAGGAATATACGATCGACGAG.

There are many counts of this clone. The junction departs from germline at one end; a sequencing error may be responsible. The CDR3 end is not reached by the read, which stops 3 residues before it; the germline J gene fills it in. V is TRBV7-7 and J is TRBJ2-5; the D gene is possibly TRBD2 (6 bases). CDR1 and CDR2 from the germline V gene are SSHAT and FNYEAQ (reference sequence). CDR3 length: 15 amino acids. CDR3 DNA, as far as it was read: TGTGCTAGCAGCTGGGCCCTAGCGTCCCAAGAGACC. Translating it yields CASSWALASQET. The complete CDR3 sequence is CASSWALASQETQYF. Filled out from reference TRBV7-7 and TRBJ2-5, the complete variable domain reads GAGVSQSPRYKVTKRGQDVTLRCDPISSHATLYWYQQALGQGPEFLTYFNYEAQPDKSGLPSDRFSAERPEGSISTLTIQRTEQRDSAMYRCASSWALASQETQYFGPGTRLLVL.

This clone was found many times. The read terminates 3 residues ahead of where the CDR3 ends, so the germline J gene completes it. This chain connects TRBV12-3 or TRBV12-4 to TRBJ2-5; weak D call: TRBD1 (5 bases). Trimming took 3 bases from V and 4 from J, leaving 15 bases between them. The CDR3 loop spans 15 amino acids. Incomplete CDR3 DNA: TGTGCCAGCAGTTTCTGGGGCCAAATTAGAGAGACC. Translated, it gives CASSFWGQIRET. The whole CDR3 protein is CASSFWGQIRETQYF.

At least ten counts were recorded for this clone. Sequencing ends 3 residues short of the CDR3 end; the germline J gene provides the rest. The rearrangement uses TRBV29-1 and TRBJ2-5, with TRBD2 matching over 8 bases. There are 12 residues in the CDR3. With 6 bases clipped from V and 5 bases from J, the junction kept 5 bases outside the gene matches. The germline gives CDR1 SQVTM, CDR2 ANQGSEA. CDR3 bases read: TGCAGCGTCCGGGGGGGGTCGGAGACC. Its protein is CSVRGGSET. The whole CDR3 sequence reads CSVRGGSETQYF.

This clone has at least ten counts. CDR3 region: CASSSVREQYF. The CDR3 DNA, read in part, is TGTGCCAGCAGCTCGGTTCGCGAG. The chain recombines TRBV11-2 with TRBJ2-7, with unresolved D. The read falls 3 residues short of the CDR3 end, and the missing part is taken from the germline J gene. CDR1 SGHAT and CDR2 FQNNGV come from the germline V gene. This CDR3 has 11 amino acids. With 4 bases removed from V and 6 bases from J, the gap between germline ends came to 7 bases.

This clone came up many times. The read terminates 3 residues before the CDR3 end, so the remaining end is supplied by the germline J gene. The J gene is TRBJ1-1, the V gene TRBV2, with D hard to call. CDR3 size: 12 residues. Per germline, CDR1 SNHLY and CDR2 FYNNEI. CDR3 protein: CASRDQKAAAFF. The covered CDR3 bases are TGTGCCAGCAGAGACCAAAAAGCAGCG.

The sample holds a few counts of this clone. The CDR3 end is not reached by the read, which stops 3 residues before it; the germline J gene fills it in. The chain carries TRBV30 and TRBJ1-1, with D tentatively TRBD1 (5 bases). The CDR3 has 14 residues. The germline gives CDR1 GTSNPN, CDR2 SVGIG (reference sequence). The CDR3 sequence is CAWSVRRDYNEAFF. CDR3 DNA (partial): TGTGCCTGGAGTGTAAGAAGGGACTACAATGAG.

This clone was seen at least ten times. The read gets to within 3 residues of the CDR3 end, and the germline J gene fills in the rest. Within the sample, other DNA sequences also encode this same CDR3. This chain uses TRBV10-3 with TRBJ2-3; a weak D match, TRBD1 (6 bases). This CDR3 has 14 residues. Germline CDR1 and CDR2: ENHRY and SYGVKD. The V and J ends lost 2 bases and 5 bases respectively, with 11 bases between them. The part of the CDR3 DNA that was read is TGTGCCATCAGTGAGGCAGGGGTGATAGATACG. Translated, it gives CAISEAGVIDT. The whole CDR3 region reads CAISEAGVIDTQYF.

This clone has at least ten counts. From the germline J gene comes the end of the CDR3, since the read stops 3 residues before it. The V call is TRBV5-1, the J call TRBJ2-3; 14 nucleotides match TRBD2. The CDR3 sequence is 20 residues long. V was clipped by 4 bases and J by 2 bases; unmatched bases: 15. Germline CDR1 and CDR2: SGHRS and YFSETQ. Partial CDR3 DNA: TGCGCCAGCAGCGCGGCGGGACTAGCGGGGGCCGCCACCTACACAGATACG. It codes for CASSAAGLAGAATYTDT. Given in full, the CDR3 is CASSAAGLAGAATYTDTQYF.

This clone was seen a handful of times. Read data end 3 residues before the CDR3 end; the end is taken from the germline J gene. This chain connects TRBV18 to TRBJ2-4; D possibly corresponds to TRBD1 (6 bases). CDR1 and CDR2 (germline): KGHSH, LQKENI. This CDR3 is built from 16 residues. The DNA read from the CDR3 is TGTGCCAGCTCACCGGGACACAATAAAGCTAACTATGGT. Amino acids: CASSPGHNKANYG. The whole CDR3 sequence reads CASSPGHNKANYGQYF.

This clone showed up many times. The read terminates 3 residues ahead of where the CDR3 ends, so the germline J gene completes it. The chain has TRBV30 and TRBJ1-1; 7 bases line up with TRBD1. The V gene's germline CDR1 is GTSNPN and CDR2 SVGIG (reference sequence). J lost 7 bases, V lost 0 bases, and 2 bases had no gene match. The CDR3 length is 12 residues. The CDR3 loop reads CAWSVPGGEAFF. CDR3 DNA, as far as it was read: TGTGCCTGGAGTGTTCCAGGGGGTGAA. The whole variable domain, remainder taken from reference TRBV30 and TRBJ1-1, is SQTIHQWPATLVQPVGSPLSLECTVEGTSNPNLYWYRQAAGRGLQLLFYSVGIGQISSEVPQNLSASRPQDRQFILSSKKLLLSDSGFYLCAWSVPGGEAFFGQGTRLTVV.

The table lists this clone with many counts. The read halts 3 residues ahead of the CDR3 end, with the missing end drawn from the germline J gene. The chain links TRBV2 to TRBJ2-1, with D possibly being TRBD2 (6 bases). The CDR3 is made up of 16 amino acids. The germline V gene has CDR1 SNHLY and CDR2 FYNNEI. Trimming cost V 1 base and J 2 bases, with 12 bases left between them. CDR3 DNA (partial): TGTGCCAGCAGTGAAGTAACTAGCAGACCCTACAATGAG. Residues: CASSEVTSRPYNE. The complete CDR3 reads CASSEVTSRPYNEQFF.

This clone occurred many times. Coverage ceases 3 residues before the CDR3 finishes, and the germline J gene fills in the end. V is TRBV9 and J is TRBJ2-5; the D is unclear. The germline gives CDR1 SGDLS, CDR2 YYNGEE. The ends were cut back, 0 bases at V and 0 bases at J, with 9 bases in the middle. There are 15 residues in the CDR3. CDR3: CASSVADWDQETQYF. The sequenced CDR3 bases are TGTGCCAGCAGCGTAGCCGACTGGGACCAAGAGACC.

This clone was counted ten times or more. The sequenced fragment ends 3 residues before the CDR3 boundary, so the rest is inferred from the germline J gene. J is TRBJ1-3 and V is TRBV30; D gene unclear. Germline V gene sequence: CDR1 GTSNPN, CDR2 SVGIG (reference sequence). This CDR3 is 13 amino acids long. CDR3 DNA (partial): TGTGCCTGGAGTGTACTAGGAGGGTTGACC. This codes for CAWSVLGGLT. The CDR3 reads in full as CAWSVLGGLTIYF. The full variable domain, its missing parts supplied by reference TRBV30 and TRBJ1-3, is SQTIHQWPATLVQPVGSPLSLECTVEGTSNPNLYWYRQAAGRGLQLLFYSVGIGQISSEVPQNLSASRPQDRQFILSSKKLLLSDSGFYLCAWSVLGGLTIYFGEGSWLTVV.

This clone was seen many times. The CDR3 end falls 3 residues outside the read, so it is completed with the germline J gene. This chain joins TRBV5-1 and TRBJ2-4, with 12 bases aligning to TRBD2. Germline lookup yields CDR1 SGHRS and CDR2 YFSETQ. V trimming: 4 bases; J trimming: 3 bases; junction bases outside the gene matches: 8. The CDR3 contains 17 residues. The CDR3 spells CASSTPGLAGIKNIQYF. CDR3 bases read: TGCGCCAGCAGCACACCAGGACTAGCGGGAATCAAAAACATT. Variable domain in full (rest from reference TRBV5-1 and TRBJ2-4): KAGVTQTPRYLIKTRGQQVTLSCSPISGHRSVSWYQQTPGQGLQFLFEYFSETQRNKGNFPGRFSGRQFSNSRSEMNVSTLELGDSALYLCASSTPGLAGIKNIQYFGAGTRLSVL.

A remark on this clone: The read falls 3 residues short of the CDR3 end, and the missing part is taken from the germline J gene. The genes are TRBV19 and TRBJ1-1; TRBD1 aligns across 10 bases. J lost 3 bases, V lost 3 bases, and 10 bases had no gene match. CDR3 length: 17 residues. Germline CDR1 and CDR2: LNHDA and SQIVND (reference sequence). CDR3 region: CASSIKAAGQGHTEAFF. CDR3 DNA (partial): TGTGCCAGTAGTATCAAGGCGGCGGGACAGGGGCACACTGAA.

This clone was seen many times. The read ends 3 residues shy of where the CDR3 ends; the end is completed using the germline J gene. The chain has TRBV5-1 and TRBJ2-5; the D gene is possibly TRBD2 (5 bases). Germline V gives CDR1 SGHRS, CDR2 YFSETQ. The CDR3 covers 13 residues. Trimming cost V 0 bases and J 5 bases, with 8 bases left between them. CDR3 DNA, as far as it was read: TGCGCCAGCAGCTTGGTGGGCGGGGAGACC. Residues: CASSLVGGET. The CDR3 reads in full as CASSLVGGETQYF.